These T cell receptor beta chains were read from a single sample in a study of CD8 T cells in Susac syndrome. In TCRdb, the immunoSEQ multiplex PCR reads were re-called with MiXCR into one record per CDR3 protein. In the table there are about 140,000 distinct CDR3 sequences, about 94% of which are singletons. The sequenced sample was CD8+ T cells from PBMCs. The receptor source for this set is a human donor in good health. CDR3s include the opening cysteine and the closing phenylalanine or tryptophan. A D gene is named only where the DNA matches it firmly. Rows may omit the clone size; those that give it use once, few, many or a size class.

>NA|TRBJ2-3|NA|TRBV3-1
TGTGCCAGCAGCCAACAAGGGGCGTTCGATACGCAGTATTTT
CASSQQGAFDTQYF
>NA|TRBJ1-5|NA|TRBV3-1
TGTGCCAGCAGCCATGCTCCAGGGAGCAATCAGCCCCAGCATTTT
CASSHAPGSNQPQHF
>NA|TRBJ2-1|TRBD2|TRBV29-1
TGCAGCGGGGAGGGGTATCCCGGGAGTGTCTACAATGAGCAGTTCTTC
CSGEGYPGSVYNEQFF
>NA|TRBJ2-7|NA|TRBV20-1
TGCAGTGCTAGAGATTTAACAGGTACCTCCTACGAGCAGTACTTC
CSARDLTGTSYEQYF
>NA|TRBJ2-5|NA|TRBV3-1
TGTGCCAGCAGAGCAAGGGGAGAACAGACCCAGTACTTC
CASRARGEQTQYF
>NA|TRBJ1-1|NA|TRBV27
TGTGCCTGTAGCCAGGGGCACGCCCTTGAAGCTTTCTTT
CACSQGHALEAFF
>NA|TRBJ2-7|NA|TRBV30
TGTGCCTGGAGTGCCGGGCTCCGGCCCTACGAGCAGTACTTC
CAWSAGLRPYEQYF
>NA|TRBJ2-2|NA|TRBV19
TGTGCCAGTACCCCGGGACCTCTCACCGGGGAGCTGTTTTTT
CASTPGPLTGELFF
>NA|TRBJ2-1|TRBD2|TRBV29-1
TGCAGCGTTGCAGGGAGTGGGACTAGCGGATACAATGAGCAGTTCTTC
CSVAGSGTSGYNEQFF
>NA|TRBJ2-1|TRBD2|TRBV27
TGTGCCAGCAGTTTATCTAGCGGGAGAGGGCATGAGCAGTTCTTC
CASSLSSGRGHEQFF
>few|TRBJ1-1|NA|TRBV4-2
TGTGCCAGCACCCCAACCCGCGGGCGACAGCACGAAGCTTTCTTT
CASTPTRGRQHEAFF
>NA|TRBJ2-1|NA|TRBV6-1
TGTGCCAGCAGTCCGTCCGTCTACCGGGTCTCCAATGAGCAGTTCTTC
CASSPSVYRVSNEQFF
>NA|TRBJ2-1|NA|TRBV12-3/TRBV12-4
TGTGCCAGCAGGCGGAATGAGCAGTTCTTC
CASRRNEQFF
>NA|TRBJ1-4|TRBD1|TRBV27
TGTGCCAGCAGTCTAGGGGACAGTCAGGAAAAACTGTTTTTT
CASSLGDSQEKLFF
>NA|TRBJ2-1|NA|TRBV6-5
TGTGCCAGCAGTTCGGGACCCGAAATGGGCAATGAGCAGTTCTTC
CASSSGPEMGNEQFF
>NA|TRBJ1-2|TRBD1|TRBV29-1
TGCAGCGTTGAAACAGGGGTCGATGGCTACACCTTC
CSVETGVDGYTF
>NA|TRBJ1-4|NA|TRBV15
TGTGCCACCAGCAGCTTTGCAGAAAAACTGTTTTTT
CATSSFAEKLFF
>NA|TRBJ2-6|TRBD1|TRBV5-4
TGTGCCAGCAGCCGGGACAGCTCTCAATCCGGGGCCAACGTCCTGACTTTC
CASSRDSSQSGANVLTF
>NA|TRBJ1-1|TRBD1|TRBV20-1
TGCAGTGCTAGAGCCTTAGGACAGGGAGAGGACACTGAAGCTTTCTTT
CSARALGQGEDTEAFF
>NA|TRBJ2-1|TRBD2|TRBV7-8
TGTGCCAGCAGCTTAGCATCTAGCGGGATTGGAATGGTTTCCTACAATGAGCAGTTCTTC
CASSLASSGIGMVSYNEQFF
>NA|TRBJ2-2|NA|TRBV7-9
TGTGCCAGCAGCGACCGGGACAAAGGCACCGGGGAGCTGTTTTTT
CASSDRDKGTGELFF
>few|TRBJ2-1|TRBD2|TRBV6-2/TRBV6-3
TGTGCCAGCAGTCCGGGACTAGCGGCCTACAATGAGCAGTTCTTC
CASSPGLAAYNEQFF
>few|TRBJ2-7|NA|TRBV30
TGTGCCTGGTCAGATGACAGCTACGAGCAGTACTTC
CAWSDDSYEQYF
>NA|TRBJ2-7|TRBD1|TRBV29-1
TGCAGCGTTGAAGTAGTCCAGGGGGAAATCTACGAGCAGTACTTC
CSVEVVQGEIYEQYF
>NA|TRBJ1-5|NA|TRBV7-9
TGTGCCAGCAGCTTAGTTCAGACCAATCAGCCCCAGCATTTT
CASSLVQTNQPQHF
>NA|TRBJ1-2|NA|TRBV29-1
TGCAGCGCCACCGGGCCCTCAGCCCTTTATGGCTACACCTTC
CSATGPSALYGYTF
>NA|TRBJ2-1|TRBD2|TRBV4-3
TGCGCCAGCAGCCTATCTAGCGGGAGTACGAATGAGCAGTTCTTC
CASSLSSGSTNEQFF
>NA|TRBJ2-4|NA|TRBV7-9
TGTGCCAGCAGCCCTCGGCAAAACATTCAGTACTTC
CASSPRQNIQYF
>NA|TRBJ2-1|NA|TRBV4-3
TGCGCCAGCAGCCAAGATCCGCAGGTGGGAGGTACCTACAATGAGCAGTTCTTC
CASSQDPQVGGTYNEQFF
>NA|TRBJ1-5|NA|TRBV6-2/TRBV6-3
TGTGCCAGCGACGGACAGTCGAATCAGCCCCAGCATTTT
CASDGQSNQPQHF
>NA|TRBJ1-2|TRBD1|TRBV5-4
TGTGCCAGCAGCTACGGGGGGACAGGGGAAAACTATGGCTACACCTTC
CASSYGGTGENYGYTF
>NA|TRBJ2-1|NA|TRBV19
TGTGCCAGTTCCCCCGGGACTCCCAATGAGCAGTTCTTC
CASSPGTPNEQFF
>once|TRBJ2-3|NA|TRBV20-1
TGCAGTGCTAGTGCTTCGCGGATAACCTCCGATACGCAGTATTTT
CSASASRITSDTQYF
>NA|TRBJ2-5|TRBD2|TRBV20-1
TGCAGGGCTGGGGCTAGCGGGAGGATAGAGACCCAGTACTTC
CRAGASGRIETQYF
>NA|TRBJ2-5|NA|TRBV6-5
TGTGCCAGCAGTTCCCTCTTTGACCAAGAGACCCAGTACTTC
CASSSLFDQETQYF